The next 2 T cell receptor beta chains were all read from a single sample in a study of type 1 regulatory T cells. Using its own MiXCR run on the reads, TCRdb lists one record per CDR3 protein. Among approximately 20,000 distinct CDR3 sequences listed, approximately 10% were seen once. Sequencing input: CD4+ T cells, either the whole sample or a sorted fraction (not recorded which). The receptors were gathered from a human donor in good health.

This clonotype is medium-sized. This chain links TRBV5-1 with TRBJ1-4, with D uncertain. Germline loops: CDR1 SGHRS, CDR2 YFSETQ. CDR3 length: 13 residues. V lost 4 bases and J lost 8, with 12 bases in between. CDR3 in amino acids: CASSPSRGEKLFF. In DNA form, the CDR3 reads TGCGCCAGCAGCCCCTCGCGAGGAGAAAAACTGTTTTTT.

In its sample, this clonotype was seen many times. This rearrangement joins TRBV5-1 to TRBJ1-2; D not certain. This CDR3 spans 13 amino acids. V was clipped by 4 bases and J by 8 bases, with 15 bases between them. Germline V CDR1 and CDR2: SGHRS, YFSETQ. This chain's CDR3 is CASSVDSATGYTF. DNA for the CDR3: TGCGCCAGCAGCGTCGATTCTGCGACGGGCTACACCTTC.